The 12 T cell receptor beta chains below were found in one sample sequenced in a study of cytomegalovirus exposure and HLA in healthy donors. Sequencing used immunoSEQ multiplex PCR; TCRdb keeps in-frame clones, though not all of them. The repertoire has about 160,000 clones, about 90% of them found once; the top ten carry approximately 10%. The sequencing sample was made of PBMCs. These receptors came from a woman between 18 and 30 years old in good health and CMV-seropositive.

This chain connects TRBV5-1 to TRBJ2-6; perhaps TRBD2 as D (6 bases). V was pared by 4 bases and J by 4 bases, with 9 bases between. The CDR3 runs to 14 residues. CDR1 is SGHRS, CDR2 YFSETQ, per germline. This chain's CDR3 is CASSREAGANVLTF. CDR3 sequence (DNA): TGCGCCAGCAGCAGGGAGGCAGGGGCCAACGTCCTGACTTTC. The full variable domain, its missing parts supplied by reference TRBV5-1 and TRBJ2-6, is KAGVTQTPRYLIKTRGQQVTLSCSPISGHRSVSWYQQTPGQGLQFLFEYFSETQRNKGNFPGRFSGRQFSNSRSEMNVSTLELGDSALYLCASSREAGANVLTFGAGSRLTVL.

The CDR3 reads CAWGRDRIYEQYF. The CDR3 DNA reads as TGTGCCTGGGGTCGGGACAGAATCTACGAGCAGTACTTC. This chain joins TRBV30 and TRBJ2-7; 7 nucleotides match TRBD1. This CDR3 is 13 amino acids long. The ends lost 5 bases at V and 3 bases at J; junction bases unmatched: 7. CDR1 GTSNPN and CDR2 SVGIG come from the germline V gene (reference sequence).

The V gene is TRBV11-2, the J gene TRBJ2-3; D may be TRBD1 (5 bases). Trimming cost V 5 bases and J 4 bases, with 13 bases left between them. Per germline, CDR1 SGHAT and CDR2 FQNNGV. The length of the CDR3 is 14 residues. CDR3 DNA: TGTGCCAGCAGCAAACCGACAGCCCCAGATACGCAGTATTTT. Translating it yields CASSKPTAPDTQYF.

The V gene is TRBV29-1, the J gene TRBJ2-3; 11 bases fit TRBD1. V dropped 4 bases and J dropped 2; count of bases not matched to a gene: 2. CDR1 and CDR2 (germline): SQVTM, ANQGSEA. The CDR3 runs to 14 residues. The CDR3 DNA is TGCAGCGTTGGGACAGGGGGCACCACAGATACGCAGTATTTT. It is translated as CSVGTGGTTDTQYF.

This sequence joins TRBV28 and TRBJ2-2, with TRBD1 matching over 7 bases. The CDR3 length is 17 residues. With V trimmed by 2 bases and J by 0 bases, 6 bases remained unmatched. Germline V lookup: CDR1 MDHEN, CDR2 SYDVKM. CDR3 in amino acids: CASSLEGGHANTGELFF. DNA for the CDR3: TGTGCCAGCAGTTTAGAAGGGGGCCACGCGAACACCGGGGAGCTGTTTTTT.

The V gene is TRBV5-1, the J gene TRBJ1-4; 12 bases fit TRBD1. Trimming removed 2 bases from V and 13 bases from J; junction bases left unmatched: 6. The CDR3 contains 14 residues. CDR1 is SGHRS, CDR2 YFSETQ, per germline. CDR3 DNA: TGCGCCAGCAGCTTCGGGACAGGGGGCTACCCACTGTTTTTT. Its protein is CASSFGTGGYPLFF.

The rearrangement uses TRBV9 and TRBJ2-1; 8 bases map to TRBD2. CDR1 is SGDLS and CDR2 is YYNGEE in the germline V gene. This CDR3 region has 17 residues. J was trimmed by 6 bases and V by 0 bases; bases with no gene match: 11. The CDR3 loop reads CASSVAGGGSPSNEQFF. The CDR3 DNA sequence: TGTGCCAGCAGCGTAGCTGGCGGGGGGTCTCCGAGCAATGAGCAGTTCTTC.

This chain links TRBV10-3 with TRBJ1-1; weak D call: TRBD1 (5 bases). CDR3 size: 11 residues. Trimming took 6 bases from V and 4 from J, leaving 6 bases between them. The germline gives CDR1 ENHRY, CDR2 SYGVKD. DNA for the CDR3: TGTGCCATCAGCGGGGGCACTGAAGCTTTCTTT. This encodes CAISGGTEAFF.

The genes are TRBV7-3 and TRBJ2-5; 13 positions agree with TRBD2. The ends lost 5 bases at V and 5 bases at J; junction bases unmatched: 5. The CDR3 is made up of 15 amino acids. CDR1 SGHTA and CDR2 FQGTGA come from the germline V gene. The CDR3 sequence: CASSPGLAGLETQYF. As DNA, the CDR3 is TGTGCCAGCAGCCCGGGACTAGCGGGACTGGAGACCCAGTACTTC.

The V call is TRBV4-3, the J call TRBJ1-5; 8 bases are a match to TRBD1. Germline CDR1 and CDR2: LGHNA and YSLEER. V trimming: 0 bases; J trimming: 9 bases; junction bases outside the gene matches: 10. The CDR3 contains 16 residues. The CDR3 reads CASSQDSGQGAWPQHF. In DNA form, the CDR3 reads TGCGCCAGCAGCCAAGATTCTGGACAGGGCGCATGGCCCCAGCATTTT.

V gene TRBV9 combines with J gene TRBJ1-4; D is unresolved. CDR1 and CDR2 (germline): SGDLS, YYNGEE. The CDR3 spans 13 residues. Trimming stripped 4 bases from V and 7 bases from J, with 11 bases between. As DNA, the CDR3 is TGTGCCAGCAGCCCCGTAGGCGGTGAAAAACTGTTTTTT. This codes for CASSPVGGEKLFF.

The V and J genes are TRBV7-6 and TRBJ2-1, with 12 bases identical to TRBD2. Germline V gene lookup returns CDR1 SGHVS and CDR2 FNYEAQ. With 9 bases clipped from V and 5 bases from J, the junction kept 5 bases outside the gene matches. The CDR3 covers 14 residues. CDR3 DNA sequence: TGTGCCAGTAATCTAGCGGGAGGGCACAATGAGCAGTTCTTC. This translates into CASNLAGGHNEQFF.